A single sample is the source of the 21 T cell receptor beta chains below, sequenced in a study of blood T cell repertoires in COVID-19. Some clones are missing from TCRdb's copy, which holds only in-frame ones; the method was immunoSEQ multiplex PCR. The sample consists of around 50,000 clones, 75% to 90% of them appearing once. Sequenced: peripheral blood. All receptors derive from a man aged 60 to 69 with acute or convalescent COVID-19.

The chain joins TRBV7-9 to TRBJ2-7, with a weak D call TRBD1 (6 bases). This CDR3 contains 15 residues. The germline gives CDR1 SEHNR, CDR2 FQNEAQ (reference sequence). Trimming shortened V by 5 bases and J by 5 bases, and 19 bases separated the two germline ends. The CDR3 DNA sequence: TGTGCCAGCAGCACAGGGACCTACATGTCGGACGAGCAGTACTTC. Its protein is CASSTGTYMSDEQYF.

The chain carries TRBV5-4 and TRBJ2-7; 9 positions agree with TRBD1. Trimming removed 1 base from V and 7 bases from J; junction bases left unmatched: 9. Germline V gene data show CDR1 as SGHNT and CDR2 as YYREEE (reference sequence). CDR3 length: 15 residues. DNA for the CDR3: TGTGCCAGCAGCTTGCAGACAGGGGGTTCTCGGGAGCAGTACTTC. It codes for CASSLQTGGSREQYF.

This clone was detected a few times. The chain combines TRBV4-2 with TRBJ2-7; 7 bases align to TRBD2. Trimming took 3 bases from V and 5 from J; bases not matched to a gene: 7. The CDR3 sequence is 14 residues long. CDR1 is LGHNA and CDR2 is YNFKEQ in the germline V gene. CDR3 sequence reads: CASSQAGDIHEQYF. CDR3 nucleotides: TGTGCCAGCAGCCAGGCGGGAGATATCCACGAGCAGTACTTC.

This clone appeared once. Here the CDR3 DNA reads TGTGCCAGCAGCTCCGCTGGGGAGAGAGAAGAGCAGTTCTTC. Translation: CASSSAGEREEQFF. The V call is TRBV7-8, the J call TRBJ2-1; D is perhaps TRBD2 (5 bases). V was pared by 4 bases and J by 10 bases, with 17 bases between. This CDR3 has 14 amino acids. Germline values: CDR1 SGHVS, CDR2 FQNEAQ.

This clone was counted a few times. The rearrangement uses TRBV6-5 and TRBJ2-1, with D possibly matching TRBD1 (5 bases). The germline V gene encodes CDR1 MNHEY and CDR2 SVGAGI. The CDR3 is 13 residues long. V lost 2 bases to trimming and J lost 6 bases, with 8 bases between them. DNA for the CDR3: TGTGCCAGCAGTTACCAGGGCCCCAATGAGCAGTTCTTC. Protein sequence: CASSYQGPNEQFF.

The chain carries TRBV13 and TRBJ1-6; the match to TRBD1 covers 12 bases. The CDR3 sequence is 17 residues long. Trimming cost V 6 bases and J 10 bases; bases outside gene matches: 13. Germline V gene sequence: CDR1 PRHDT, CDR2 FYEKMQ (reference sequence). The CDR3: CASSSIRDRGQGSPLHF. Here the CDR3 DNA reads TGTGCCAGCAGTTCGATTAGGGACAGGGGGCAAGGATCACCCCTCCACTTT.

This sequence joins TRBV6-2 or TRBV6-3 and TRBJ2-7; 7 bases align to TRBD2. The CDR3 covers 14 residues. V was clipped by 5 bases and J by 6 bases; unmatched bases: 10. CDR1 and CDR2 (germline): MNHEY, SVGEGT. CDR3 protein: CASSSPTAGSEQYF. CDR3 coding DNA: TGTGCCAGCAGTAGCCCGACAGCGGGGTCCGAGCAGTACTTC.

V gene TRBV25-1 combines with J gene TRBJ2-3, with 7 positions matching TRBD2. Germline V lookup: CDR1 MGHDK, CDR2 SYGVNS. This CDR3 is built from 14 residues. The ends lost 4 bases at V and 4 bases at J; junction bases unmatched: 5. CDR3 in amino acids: CASSASGIPDTQYF. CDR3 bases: TGTGCCAGCAGTGCCAGCGGGATCCCAGATACGCAGTATTTT.

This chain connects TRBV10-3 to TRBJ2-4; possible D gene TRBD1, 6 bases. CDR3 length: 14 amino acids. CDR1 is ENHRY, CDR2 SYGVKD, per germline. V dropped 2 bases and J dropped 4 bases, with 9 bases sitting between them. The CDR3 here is CAISEEGDKNIQYF. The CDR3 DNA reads TGTGCCATCAGTGAGGAGGGGGATAAAAACATTCAGTACTTC.

In nucleotides, the CDR3 is TGTGCCAGCAGCCCAAAGGGGACTAGCGGGAGAGATACGCAGTATTTT. Translated: CASSPKGTSGRDTQYF. V is TRBV7-2 and J is TRBJ2-3, with 14 bases that match TRBD2. Germline lookup yields CDR1 SGHTA and CDR2 FQGNSA. The CDR3 has 16 amino acids. V lost 5 bases, J lost 5 bases, and 6 bases stayed unmatched.

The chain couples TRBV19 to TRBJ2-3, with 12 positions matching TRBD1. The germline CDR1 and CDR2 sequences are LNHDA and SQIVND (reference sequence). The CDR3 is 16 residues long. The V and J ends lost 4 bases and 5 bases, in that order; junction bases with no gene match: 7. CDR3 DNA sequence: TGTGCCAGTAGTACGTACCGGGACAGGGGGCGAGATACGCAGTATTTT. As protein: CASSTYRDRGRDTQYF.

The CDR3: CASTLPSGNTIYF. The CDR3 DNA reads TGTGCCAGCACTCTTCCCTCTGGAAACACCATATATTTT. The chain uses TRBV12-3 or TRBV12-4 and TRBJ1-3; D is unresolved. V lost 7 bases to trimming and J lost 0 bases, with 7 bases between them. The CDR3 loop spans 13 amino acids.

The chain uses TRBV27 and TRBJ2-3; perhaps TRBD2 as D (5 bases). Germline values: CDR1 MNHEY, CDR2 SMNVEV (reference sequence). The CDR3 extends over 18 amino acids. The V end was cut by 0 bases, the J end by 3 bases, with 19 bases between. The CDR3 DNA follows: TGTGCCAGCAGTTTATCCGGTCAGCGGCTCTATGGGACAGATACGCAGTATTTT. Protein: CASSLSGQRLYGTDTQYF.

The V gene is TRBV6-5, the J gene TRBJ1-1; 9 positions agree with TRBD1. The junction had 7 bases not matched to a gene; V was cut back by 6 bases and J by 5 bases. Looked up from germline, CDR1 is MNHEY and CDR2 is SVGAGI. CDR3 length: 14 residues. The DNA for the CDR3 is TGTGCCAGCAGATCGACAGGGGGAGGGACTGAAGCTTTCTTT. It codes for CASRSTGGGTEAFF.

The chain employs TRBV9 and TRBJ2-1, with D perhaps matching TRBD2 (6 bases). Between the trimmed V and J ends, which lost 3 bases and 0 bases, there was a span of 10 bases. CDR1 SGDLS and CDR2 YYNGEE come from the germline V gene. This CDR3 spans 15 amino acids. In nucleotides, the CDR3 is TGTGCCAGCAGCGAGGGGAGGAGCTCCTACAATGAGCAGTTCTTC. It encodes CASSEGRSSYNEQFF. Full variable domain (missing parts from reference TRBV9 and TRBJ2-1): DSGVTQTPKHLITATGQRVTLRCSPRSGDLSVYWYQQSLDQGLQFLIQYYNGEERAKGNILERFSAQQFPDLHSELNLSSLELGDSALYFCASSEGRSSYNEQFFGPGTRLTVL.

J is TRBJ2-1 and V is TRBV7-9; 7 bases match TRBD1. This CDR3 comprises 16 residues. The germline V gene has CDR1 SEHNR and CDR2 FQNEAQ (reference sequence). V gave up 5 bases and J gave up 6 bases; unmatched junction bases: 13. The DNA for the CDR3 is TGTGCCAGCAGCACTGGGGGACACGAGGGGGCCAATGAGCAGTTCTTC. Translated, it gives CASSTGGHEGANEQFF.

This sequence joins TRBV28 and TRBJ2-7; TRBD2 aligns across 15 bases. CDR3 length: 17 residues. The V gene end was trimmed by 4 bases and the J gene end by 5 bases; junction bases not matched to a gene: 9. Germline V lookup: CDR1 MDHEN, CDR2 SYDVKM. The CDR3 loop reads CASSSPGLAGGGNEQYF. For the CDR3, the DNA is TGTGCCAGCAGTTCCCCGGGACTAGCGGGAGGAGGGAACGAGCAGTACTTC.

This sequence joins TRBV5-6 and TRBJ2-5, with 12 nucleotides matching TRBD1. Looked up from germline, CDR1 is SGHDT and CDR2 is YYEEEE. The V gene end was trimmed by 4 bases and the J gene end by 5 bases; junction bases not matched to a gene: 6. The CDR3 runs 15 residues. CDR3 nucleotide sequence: TGTGCCAGCAGCCTTGGGACAGGGGGCTCGGAGACCCAGTACTTC. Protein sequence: CASSLGTGGSETQYF.

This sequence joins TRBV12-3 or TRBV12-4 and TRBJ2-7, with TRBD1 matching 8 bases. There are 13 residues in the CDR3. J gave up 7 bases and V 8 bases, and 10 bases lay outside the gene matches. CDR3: CASGRTGWGEQYF. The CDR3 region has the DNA TGTGCCAGCGGCCGGACAGGGTGGGGAGAGCAGTACTTC.

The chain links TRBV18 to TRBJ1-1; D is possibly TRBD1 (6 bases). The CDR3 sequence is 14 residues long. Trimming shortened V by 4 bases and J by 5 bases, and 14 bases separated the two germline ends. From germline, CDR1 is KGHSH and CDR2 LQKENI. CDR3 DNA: TGTGCCAGCTCACTACAGGGAGAATCGACTGAAGCTTTCTTT. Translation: CASSLQGESTEAFF.

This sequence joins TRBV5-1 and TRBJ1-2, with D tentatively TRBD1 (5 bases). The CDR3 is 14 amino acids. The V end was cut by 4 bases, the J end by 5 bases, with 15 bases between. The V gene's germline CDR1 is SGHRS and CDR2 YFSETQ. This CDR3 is CASSPAQTEYGYTF. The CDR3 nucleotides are TGCGCCAGCAGCCCGGCCCAGACAGAGTATGGCTACACCTTC.